What follows describes a single TCR beta chain. Its antigen remains unknown. Pools of viral peptides were used by the ViraFEST assay to expand antigen-specific CD4+ T cells ahead of sequencing. Once cultured for roughly ten days, the cells underwent separation to obtain CD4+ T cells. Participants were given two doses of BNT162b2 or mRNA-1273 vaccine. Generated by immunoSEQ multiplex PCR, the TCRdb table keeps only in-frame clones and is missing some. The sample has under 80,000 clones, less than 80% seen once. V shed 1 base and J shed 0 bases, with 21 bases lying between them. This CDR3 contains 19 residues. The germline V gene encodes CDR1 SGHVS and CDR2 FQNEAQ. This sample is drawn from a study of vaccination effects on CD4 cells after COVID-19. Overall study findings and caveats: Late in the post-vaccination period, infection-induced and vaccine-induced clones underwent marked clonal contraction. Convalescent patients in the study were few, and early post-infection timepoints were absent.

This TCR came from a human donor who received a COVID-19 vaccine. This chain joins TRBV7-8 and TRBJ1-2; possible D gene TRBD1, 6 bases. The sequenced sample was CD4+ T cells from PBMCs cultured with HCoV-OC43 spike peptides, obtained after COVID-19 vaccination. The subset here: HCoV-OC43 spike overlapping peptide pool stimulation. The CDR3 DNA follows: TGTGCCAGCAGCTTAGGTTTCCCGGCAGGGGTTATGGCTAACTATGGCTACACCTTC. Its protein is CASSLGFPAGVMANYGYTF.